This TCR beta chain is from a study of blood T cell repertoires in COVID-19. This clone was observed a single time. This table comes from immunoSEQ multiplex PCR, and its TCRdb copy is limited to in-frame clones, with some not included. Found here are some 300,000 clones, nearly 90% of them singletons; the top ten hold roughly a tenth. The study recruited people aged about 18 to 95 years across roughly 23 US areas. Each participant's cohort was designated according to participant-reported clinical history. All recovered Cohort 3 donors got two negative PCRs, got clearance, or saw symptom resolution. The V gene's germline CDR1 is SGHTA and CDR2 FQGTGA. This CDR3 is built from 19 residues. Trimming cost V 5 bases and J 0 bases; bases outside gene matches: 17.

The chain combines TRBV7-3 with TRBJ2-3; 7 positions match TRBD1. This clonotype was sampled from a woman aged 30 to 39 who had recovered from COVID-19. The sequenced sample consisted of PBMCs or T cells enriched from blood (not recorded which). Here the CDR3 DNA reads TGTGCCAGCAGCCCCATCCGTCTGACAGGGTATACTAGCACAGATACGCAGTATTTT. Translation gives CASSPIRLTGYTSTDTQYF.